This paragraph reports one TCR beta chain. Its antigen is currently unknown. The CDR3 loop spans 16 amino acids. Germline V gene data show CDR1 as LNHDA and CDR2 as SQIVND (reference sequence). V dropped 5 bases and J dropped 2; count of bases not matched to a gene: 9. Only in-frame clones appear in the TCRdb table, and some are missing; sequencing was by immunoSEQ multiplex PCR. Here the sample spans approximately 5,300 clones, about 67% being singletons. The data stem from a study of ipilimumab plus nivolumab after autologous stem cell transplantation. Study-wide results and caveats: The authors say TCR, Treg and microbiome findings warrant further study.

Checkpoint therapy with ipilimumab 1 mg/kg began 14 to 28 days after transplant. The source was PBMCs, collected in a trial of ipilimumab plus nivolumab as post-transplant consolidation. The chain links TRBV19 to TRBJ1-2; 9 bases map to TRBD1. This clonotype was obtained from a male donor with multiple myeloma. Written as DNA, the CDR3 is TGTGCCAGTAGTCCAGGGACAGGGCCCTTGAACTATGGCTACACCTTC. Its protein is CASSPGTGPLNYGYTF.